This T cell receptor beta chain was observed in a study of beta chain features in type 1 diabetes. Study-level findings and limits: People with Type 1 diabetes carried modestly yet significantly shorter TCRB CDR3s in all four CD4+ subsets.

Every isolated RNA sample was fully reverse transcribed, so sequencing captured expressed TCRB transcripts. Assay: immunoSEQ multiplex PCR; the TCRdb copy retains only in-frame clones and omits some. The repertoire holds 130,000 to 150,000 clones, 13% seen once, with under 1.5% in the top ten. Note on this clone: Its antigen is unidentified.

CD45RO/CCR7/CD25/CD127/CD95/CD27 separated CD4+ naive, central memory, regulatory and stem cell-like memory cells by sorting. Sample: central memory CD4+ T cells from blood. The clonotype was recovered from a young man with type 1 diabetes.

The DNA of the CDR3 is TGCGCCAGCAGCTCAGTCGGGGAGGTGGGTGAAAAACTGTTTTTT. This encodes CASSSVGEVGEKLFF. V and J are TRBV5-1 and TRBJ1-4; D not resolved. Germline lookup yields CDR1 SGHRS and CDR2 YFSETQ. The CDR3 spans 15 residues. V shed 3 bases and J shed 7 bases, with 16 bases lying between them.